A selection of T cell receptor beta chains follows, all from one sample in a study of blood T cell repertoires in COVID-19. Libraries were prepared by immunoSEQ multiplex PCR; TCRdb keeps only in-frame clonotypes and omits some of them. The table records hundreds of thousands of clones, around 89% of them present only once. Sequenced: PBMCs or T cells enriched from blood (not recorded which). Receptors originate from a man under 40 who had recovered from COVID-19. Each CDR3 is given with its conserved first and last residue. D genes are given only for firm matches. Size is stated for part of the rows, as once, few or many counts, or as a class when the clone is expanded.

D	size	V	J	DNA	CDR3
TRBD2	-	TRBV19	TRBJ2-7	TGTGCCAGTTCCCTCCTAGCGGGCAGAGGCTACGAGCAGTACTTC	CASSLLAGRGYEQYF
TRBD1	once	TRBV10-3	TRBJ1-1	TGTGCCACAGCGAGACAGGGGCCCGACACTGAAGCTTTCTTT	CATARQGPDTEAFF
-	-	TRBV10-3	TRBJ1-2	TGTGCCACCACCCGGGAGCCCGAAGGGGGCTACACCTTC	CATTREPEGGYTF
TRBD1	-	TRBV27	TRBJ1-2	TGTGCCAGCAGTTCCACGACAGGGGGCGGGGGCTACACCTTC	CASSSTTGGGGYTF
-	-	TRBV28	TRBJ1-2	TGTGCCAGCATGAGGGAAGACTATGGCTACACCTTC	CASMREDYGYTF
-	-	TRBV4-1	TRBJ2-1	TGCGCCAGCAGCCAAGTGAGCGGCAGCTCCTACAATGAGCAGTTCTTC	CASSQVSGSSYNEQFF
TRBD2	-	TRBV19	TRBJ2-3	TGTGCCAGTAGTTTCGGACTAGCGGGAGGGCCGTGGGATACGCAGTATTTT	CASSFGLAGGPWDTQYF
-	-	TRBV18	TRBJ2-3	TGTGCCAGCTCACCGCGTCCGGAGGGAGATACGCAGTATTTT	CASSPRPEGDTQYF
-	-	TRBV2	TRBJ2-5	TGTGCCAGCAGTGAACTTAATTTCGGGGGAGCCCAAGAGACCCAGTACTTC	CASSELNFGGAQETQYF
-	-	TRBV2	TRBJ2-7	TGTGCCACTCGACTAGGATCCCACGAGCAGTACTTC	CATRLGSHEQYF
-	-	TRBV9	TRBJ2-3	TGTGCCAGCAGCGATTGGGTAGCGGCCTCCACAGATACGCAGTATTTT	CASSDWVAASTDTQYF
-	once	TRBV11-2	TRBJ2-1	TGTGCCAGCAGCTTGAGTGTTAGGCACGGGATACGGAATGAGCAGTTCTTC	CASSLSVRHGIRNEQFF
-	-	TRBV11-2	TRBJ2-2	TGTGCCAGCAGCTTCCTTAGCGGGAACACCGGGGAGCTGTTTTTT	CASSFLSGNTGELFF
-	-	TRBV4-1	TRBJ1-3	TGCGCCAGCAGCCAAGCCCCAGCTGGAAACACCATATATTTT	CASSQAPAGNTIYF
-	-	TRBV5-6	TRBJ2-1	TGTGCCAGCAGCTTGGTCACTTTGTCTAGCGTCTCCTACAATGAGCAGTTCTTC	CASSLVTLSSVSYNEQFF
-	-	TRBV7-2	TRBJ1-5	TGTGCCAGCAGCTTCCGTATCGATCAGCCCCAGCATTTT	CASSFRIDQPQHF
TRBD1	-	TRBV12-3/TRBV12-4	TRBJ1-5	TGTGCCAGCAGGGCAGGGACAGGTGCAACATTTTTT	CASRAGTGATFF
-	-	TRBV7-9	TRBJ1-6	TGTGCCAGCAGCGGAAAGATTGGAGATTCACCCCTCCACTTT	CASSGKIGDSPLHF
-	-	TRBV20-1	TRBJ2-2	TGCAGTGCTAGTAAGGCAGGGCCCGGGGAGCTGTTTTTT	CSASKAGPGELFF
-	once	TRBV5-6	TRBJ1-2	TGTGCCAGCAGCTTGGGAGCGGGGCCGAGCGTCTATGGCTACACCTTC	CASSLGAGPSVYGYTF
TRBD1	-	TRBV15	TRBJ2-1	TGTGCCACCAGCGGAATAGGGGGCGAGCAGTTCTTC	CATSGIGGEQFF
TRBD1	-	TRBV20-1	TRBJ2-5	TGCAGTGCTAGTGGACAGGGGAGAGAGACCCAGTACTTC	CSASGQGRETQYF
-	-	TRBV2	TRBJ2-7	TGTGCCAGCATCCCCACAGGTATCTACGAGCAGTACTTC	CASIPTGIYEQYF
TRBD1	-	TRBV24-1	TRBJ1-2	TGTGCCACCAGTGATTTCCCGGGACAGGGAAGCCACTATGGCTACACCTTC	CATSDFPGQGSHYGYTF
-	-	TRBV12-2	TRBJ2-3	TGTGCAAGTCGCCCTCCTCTATTTCCCGATACGCAGTATTTT	CASRPPLFPDTQYF
-	few	TRBV6-5	TRBJ1-2	TGTGCCAGCTTTGGGTTGGGCGGCTACACCTTC	CASFGLGGYTF
-	-	TRBV28	TRBJ2-6	TGTGCCAGCAGTTCGGGCTCTGGGGCCAACGTCCTGACTTTC	CASSSGSGANVLTF
TRBD1	-	TRBV6-1	TRBJ1-1	TGTGCCAGCAGTGAAGTAGGGATCAGGGGGGCTGAAGCTTTCTTT	CASSEVGIRGAEAFF
-	-	TRBV19	TRBJ2-1	TGTGCCAGTAGTATTACACAGGGCAATGAGCAGTTCTTC	CASSITQGNEQFF
TRBD2	-	TRBV4-1	TRBJ2-1	TGCGCCAGCAGCCCAAATCTAGCGGGAGGCTCAAATGAGCAGTTCTTC	CASSPNLAGGSNEQFF
TRBD1	-	TRBV28	TRBJ1-1	TGTGCCAGCAGTCTCCGACAGGGGACCGAAGCTTTCTTT	CASSLRQGTEAFF
-	-	TRBV28	TRBJ1-5	TGTGCCAGCAGTTCCCAGTGGGACTCCCCGGGCAATCAGCCCCAGCATTTT	CASSSQWDSPGNQPQHF
TRBD2	-	TRBV27	TRBJ2-7	TGTGCCAGCAGTTTATCGTATACCCCGGCGGGAGGGCCGATCTACGAGCAGTACTTC	CASSLSYTPAGGPIYEQYF
TRBD2	few	TRBV2	TRBJ2-1	TGTGCCAGCAGTGGCGAGGGACTAGCGGCATACAATGAGCAGTTCTTC	CASSGEGLAAYNEQFF
-	once	TRBV2	TRBJ1-5	TGTGCCAGCGGGTTCAGGGCTGATCAGCCCCAGCATTTT	CASGFRADQPQHF
TRBD1	-	TRBV11-3	TRBJ1-4	TGTGCCAGCAGCCACCGACAGGGAATAAGTGAAAAACTGTTTTTT	CASSHRQGISEKLFF
-	-	TRBV7-2	TRBJ1-5	TGTGCCAGCAGCTTCAGTTATCGGGAGGATAAGCCCCAGCATTTT	CASSFSYREDKPQHF
TRBD1	-	TRBV7-8	TRBJ2-5	TGTGCCAGCAGCCTGCCGGGGGGACAGGGGGAGACCCAGTACTTC	CASSLPGGQGETQYF
TRBD1	-	TRBV5-1	TRBJ2-3	TGCGCCAGCACGGTGTCTCCGACAGGGGATACGCAGTATTTT	CASTVSPTGDTQYF
-	-	TRBV29-1	TRBJ2-1	TGCAGCGTTGGGGGCGGGACAGCCTACAATGAGCAGTTCTTC	CSVGGGTAYNEQFF
TRBD2	-	TRBV7-8	TRBJ2-2	TGTGCCAGCAGCCTAACTAGCGGGAGGACCGGGGAGCTGTTTTTT	CASSLTSGRTGELFF
TRBD1	-	TRBV6-5	TRBJ1-2	TGTGCCAGCAAGAGGGACAGGAGCTATGGCTACACCTTC	CASKRDRSYGYTF
TRBD2	-	TRBV3-1/TRBV3-2	TRBJ2-2	TGTGCCAGCAGCCAAGTCACTAGCGGGATTGGCACCGGGGAGCTGTTTTTT	CASSQVTSGIGTGELFF
TRBD1	-	TRBV2	TRBJ2-4	TGTGCCAGCAGTGAACAGGGGGCCCCCTTATACTTC	CASSEQGAPLYF
TRBD2	once	TRBV19	TRBJ2-7	TGTGCCAGTAGTATCGGGGGGTCCTACGAGCAGTACTTC	CASSIGGSYEQYF
TRBD2	-	TRBV10-3	TRBJ2-5	TGTGCCATCAGTTTGACTAGCGGGGGCCCGGAGACCCAGTACTTC	CAISLTSGGPETQYF
-	-	TRBV28	TRBJ1-1	TGTGCCAGCAGTTCCGATGGTAGCACTGAAGCTTTCTTT	CASSSDGSTEAFF
-	-	TRBV6-5	TRBJ2-3	TGTGCCAGCAGTTATCTAGGGGCAGATACGCAGTATTTT	CASSYLGADTQYF
TRBD1	-	TRBV19	TRBJ1-5	TGTGCCAGTAGTGGGACAGGAGGGATCAATCAGCCCCAGCATTTT	CASSGTGGINQPQHF
TRBD1	-	TRBV27	TRBJ2-5	TGTGCCAGCAGACCGACAGGGGGCCTTGAGACCCAGTACTTC	CASRPTGGLETQYF